This TCR beta chain was sequenced for a study of cytomegalovirus exposure and HLA in healthy donors. Study background: A data release that came early held some 84 million unique TCRs from HLA-typed donors.

The germline V gene has CDR1 MNHEY and CDR2 SVGAGI. This CDR3 contains 11 residues. The V gene lost 2 bases and the J gene lost 3 bases, with 2 bases spanning the gap. PCR involved 60 Vbeta and 13 Jbeta primers. The protocol was immunoSEQ multiplex PCR, while the TCRdb copy is restricted to in-frame clones and leaves out a portion. The repertoire holds 150,000 to 200,000 clones, 84% seen once, with 1.9% in the top ten. Whole-study results and caveats: Accurate HLA-A and HLA-B prediction from TCR beta sequences was reported for most subjects. Sequencing depth across donors, presence/absence analyses assumed, was roughly uniform.

In its sample, this clone was seen a few times. Its matching antigen is unknown. The clonotype comes from a man aged 18 to 29 in good health and CMV-seronegative. J is TRBJ2-7 and V is TRBV6-5, with no clear D. Sequencing was done on a sample of PBMCs. The CDR3 reads CASSYLYEQYF. In DNA form, the CDR3 reads TGTGCCAGCAGTTACCTCTACGAGCAGTACTTC.